Below are 30 T cell receptor beta chains sequenced from a single sample in a study of monozygotic twins with inflammatory bowel disease. TCRdb re-analyzed the 5' RACE reads; it lists each CDR3 protein once, without DNA. Its listing shows 45,000 or so distinct CDR3 sequences. What was sequenced was blood. The receptors derive from a human donor with ulcerative colitis or Crohn's disease, or a healthy co-twin of an affected twin (not recorded which).

V gene TRBV27 combines with J gene TRBJ1-5; TCRdb calls TRBD1, which cannot be checked without DNA. The CDR3 has 17 residues. Germline V CDR1 and CDR2: MNHEY, SMNVEV (reference sequence). CDR3 sequence reads: CASSLSAQENSNQPQHF.

This rearrangement joins TRBV14 to TRBJ1-3. CDR3 length equals 13 residues. Germline V lookup: CDR1 SGHDN, CDR2 FVKESK. This CDR3 is CASNSGSGNTIYF.

The CDR3 spells CASTDPGIWGYTF. The rearrangement joins TRBV5-8 to TRBJ1-2; TCRdb selects TRBD1, and the lack of DNA leaves this call unchecked. The CDR3 sequence is 13 residues long. CDR1 is SGHTS and CDR2 is YDEGEE in the germline V gene.

This chain links TRBV5-1 with TRBJ2-1; checking the TCRdb D call of TRBD2 is not possible without DNA. The CDR3 spans 16 residues. Germline lookup yields CDR1 SGHRS and CDR2 YFSETQ. This CDR3 reads CASSFSGRYSYNEQFF. Full variable domain (remainder filled in from reference TRBV5-1 and TRBJ2-1): KAGVTQTPRYLIKTRGQQVTLSCSPISGHRSVSWYQQTPGQGLQFLFEYFSETQRNKGNFPGRFSGRQFSNSRSEMNVSTLELGDSALYLCASSFSGRYSYNEQFFGPGTRLTVL.

V is TRBV6-6 and J is TRBJ1-1. The CDR3 consists of 14 residues. In germline, CDR1 is MNHNY, CDR2 SVGAGI (reference sequence). CDR3 residues: CASRDDIMNTEAFF.

This rearrangement joins TRBV5-1 to TRBJ2-7; with no DNA, the TCRdb D assignment of TRBD1 cannot be verified. Germline V lookup: CDR1 SGHRS, CDR2 YFSETQ. The CDR3 extends over 13 amino acids. The chain's CDR3 is CASSPGQIYEQYF.

This chain's CDR3 is CSARAHRRETQYF. V usage is TRBV20-1 and J usage is TRBJ2-5; TCRdb returns TRBD2, unconfirmable since there is no DNA. The CDR3 consists of 13 residues. Germline assignment: CDR1 DFQATT and CDR2 SNEGSKA (reference sequence).

The chain links TRBV28 to TRBJ1-6. The CDR3 consists of 11 residues. Germline V gene sequence: CDR1 MDHEN, CDR2 SYDVKM. The CDR3 loop is CASSLGSPLHF.

Considering frequency, this clonotype is medium-sized (0.01 to 0.1%). The chain's CDR3 is CASRTTDTQYF. V gene TRBV5-1 combines with J gene TRBJ2-3. Per the germline V gene, CDR1 is SGHRS and CDR2 is YFSETQ. This CDR3 contains 11 residues.

J is TRBJ1-1 and V is TRBV15; the TRBD1 assignment by TCRdb is unverifiable without DNA. Germline lookup yields CDR1 LNHNV and CDR2 YYDKDF (reference sequence). The CDR3 is made up of 13 amino acids. CDR3: CATSRVGVTEAFF.

V gene TRBV29-1 combines with J gene TRBJ1-3. Looked up from germline, CDR1 is SQVTM and CDR2 is ANQGSEA. The CDR3 has 13 amino acids. CDR3 sequence: CSVDSAGGNTIYF.

V is TRBV5-1 and J is TRBJ1-1; the D call of TRBD1 rests on TCRdb alone, since no DNA is present to check it. The CDR3 consists of 13 residues. Germline V gene data show CDR1 as SGHRS and CDR2 as YFSETQ. The CDR3 spells CASSSPSGFLAFF.

The chain couples TRBV6-1 to TRBJ1-4; TCRdb's D call, TRBD1, is unchecked because there is no DNA. Per germline, CDR1 MNHNS and CDR2 SASEGT. The CDR3 runs to 15 residues. CDR3 residues: CASSPGVATNEKLFF.

V usage is TRBV20-1 and J usage is TRBJ2-1. This CDR3 has 12 amino acids. CDR1 is DFQATT and CDR2 is SNEGSKA in the germline V gene (reference sequence). CDR3 sequence reads: CSGEVSYNEQFF.

V is TRBV5-1 and J is TRBJ1-1; TCRdb names TRBD1, which stays unverified in the absence of DNA. The CDR3 runs 17 residues. Germline lookup yields CDR1 SGHRS and CDR2 YFSETQ. CDR3 amino acids: CASSLDRGQRRNTEAFF.

The genes are TRBV7-9 and TRBJ2-5; TCRdb indicates TRBD2, and absent DNA this call remains unverified. Per the germline V gene, CDR1 is SEHNR and CDR2 is FQNEAQ (reference sequence). The CDR3 is 15 amino acids. The CDR3 reads CASSLGLAGQETQYF.

This chain uses TRBV20-1 with TRBJ2-7; lacking DNA, the TRBD2 call made by TCRdb goes unchecked. The CDR3 runs 15 residues. Germline values: CDR1 DFQATT, CDR2 SNEGSKA (reference sequence). The CDR3 loop is CSETGLAGKNYEQYF.

The CDR3 sequence: CATSDWTGSGANVLTF. V is TRBV24-1 and J is TRBJ2-6. Per the germline V gene, CDR1 is KGHDR and CDR2 is SFDVKD. The CDR3 is 16 residues long.

The chain recombines TRBV29-1 with TRBJ1-5; without DNA, the TCRdb call of TRBD1 cannot be checked. Germline V gene sequence: CDR1 SQVTM, CDR2 ANQGSEA. The CDR3 length is 14 residues. CDR3: CSVTDRGETQPQHF.

This chain connects TRBV18 to TRBJ1-2; TCRdb reports TRBD1, a call that lacks DNA to check it against. The CDR3 is 15 amino acids. Looked up from germline, CDR1 is KGHSH and CDR2 is LQKENI. The CDR3 reads CASSPGTGLAYGYTF.

CDR3: CASSPGGTGYNEQFF. The chain couples TRBV4-3 to TRBJ2-1; lacking DNA, the TRBD2 call made by TCRdb goes unchecked. The CDR3 sequence is 15 residues long. Germline V gene data show CDR1 as LGHNA and CDR2 as YSLEER.

V gene TRBV28 combines with J gene TRBJ1-2. The CDR3 is made up of 13 amino acids. Looked up from germline, CDR1 is MDHEN and CDR2 is SYDVKM. CDR3 region: CASSPPVSEGYTF.

The J gene is TRBJ2-2, the V gene TRBV5-5; checking the TCRdb D call of TRBD1 is not possible without DNA. CDR3 size: 15 residues. Looked up from germline, CDR1 is SGHKS and CDR2 is YYEKEE (reference sequence). Here the CDR3 reads CASSLQGSNTGELFF.

The chain employs TRBV20-1 and TRBJ2-7; there is no DNA to check the TCRdb D call of TRBD2. This CDR3 comprises 17 residues. From germline, CDR1 is DFQATT and CDR2 SNEGSKA (reference sequence). Here the CDR3 reads CSVREDHWTSGIPEQYF.

The chain recombines TRBV3-1 with TRBJ2-5. The germline gives CDR1 LGHDT, CDR2 YNNKEL (reference sequence). There are 15 residues in the CDR3. CDR3 in amino acids: CASSQTQAVSKTQYF.

The rearrangement uses TRBV15 and TRBJ2-7; the D call of TRBD2 rests on TCRdb alone, since no DNA is present to check it. The CDR3 has 15 amino acids. Germline CDR1 and CDR2: LNHNV and YYDKDF (reference sequence). The CDR3 region is CATSRDPRPEGEQYF.

J is TRBJ1-5 and V is TRBV10-3; the D call of TRBD1 rests on TCRdb alone, since no DNA is present to check it. Germline assignment: CDR1 ENHRY and CDR2 SYGVKD. The CDR3 is 14 residues long. This CDR3 reads CAISELGGNQPQHF.

The J gene is TRBJ2-7, the V gene TRBV5-1; TCRdb outputs TRBD2, but without DNA this stays unchecked. The germline CDR1 and CDR2 sequences are SGHRS and YFSETQ. There are 15 residues in the CDR3. The CDR3 spells CASSLGLAGANEQYF.

The CDR3 spells CASSMSAGTSYEQYF. The chain joins TRBV19 to TRBJ2-7; TCRdb proposes TRBD1, but this gene call is untestable without DNA. In germline, CDR1 is LNHDA, CDR2 SQIVND (reference sequence). The CDR3 runs 15 residues.

The rearrangement joins TRBV5-1 to TRBJ2-1. The CDR3 contains 15 residues. Germline V lookup: CDR1 SGHRS, CDR2 YFSETQ. This CDR3 reads CASSRTSIGYNEQFF.